The 7 T cell receptor beta chains below come from one sample, sequenced in a study of cytomegalovirus exposure and HLA in healthy donors. Primers included in the PCR were 60 Vbeta and 13 Jbeta primers. TCRdb's copy holds only in-frame clones and misses some; the assay was immunoSEQ multiplex PCR. The sample has 110,000 to 150,000 clones; about 80% are singletons. The sequenced sample was PBMCs. These TCRs come from a woman in her fifties or sixties in good health and CMV-seropositive.

The chain joins TRBV5-1 to TRBJ2-7; 10 nucleotides match TRBD1. V lost 3 bases to trimming and J lost 7 bases; unmatched junction nucleotides: 7. CDR3 size: 14 residues. The V gene's germline CDR1 is SGHRS and CDR2 YFSETQ. This CDR3 reads CASSSRDRGSEQYF. The CDR3 region has the DNA TGCGCCAGCAGCTCCCGGGACAGGGGAAGTGAGCAGTACTTC.

The CDR3 reads CAWSEGVEAFF. Here the CDR3 DNA reads TGTGCCTGGAGCGAGGGGGTTGAAGCTTTCTTT. The V call is TRBV30, the J call TRBJ1-1, with D possibly matching TRBD1 (6 bases). The CDR3 sequence is 11 residues long. V was trimmed by 3 bases and J by 7 bases, leaving 9 bases between them. The germline V gene encodes CDR1 GTSNPN and CDR2 SVGIG (reference sequence).

A note on this clone: Other DNA sequences from this sample encode an identical CDR3 as well. The rearrangement links TRBV27 to TRBJ2-5, with 10 bases aligning to TRBD1. The V gene's germline CDR1 is MNHEY and CDR2 SMNVEV (reference sequence). This CDR3 has 14 residues. The trim removed 4 bases at V and 5 bases at J, leaving 4 bases unmatched. The CDR3 nucleotides read TGTGCCAGCAGTTCGGGACAGGGGAGGGAGACCCAGTACTTC. Its translation: CASSSGQGRETQYF.

This rearrangement joins TRBV12-5 to TRBJ2-1, with TRBD1 matching 10 bases. Germline V gene lookup returns CDR1 LGHNT and CDR2 FRNRAP. After removal of 9 bases from V and 14 bases from J, the junction contained 10 bases not matched to a gene. This CDR3 has 12 amino acids. The CDR3 region is CASLETGGAEFF. In DNA, the CDR3 is TGTGCTAGCCTCGAGACAGGGGGCGCGGAGTTCTTC. Drawing the rest from reference TRBV12-5 and TRBJ2-1, the complete variable domain is DARVTQTPRHKVTEMGQEVTMRCQPILGHNTVFWYRQTMMQGLELLAYFRNRAPLDDSGMPKDRFSAEMPDATLATLKIQPSEPRDSAVYFCASLETGGAEFFGPGTRLTVL.

This clone was observed a handful of times. CDR3 loop: CASSSGLAGGGSYNEQFF. The CDR3, as DNA: TGTGCCAGCAGCTCCGGACTAGCGGGAGGCGGATCCTACAATGAGCAGTTCTTC. The V and J genes are TRBV11-2 and TRBJ2-1, with TRBD2 matching 14 bases. The CDR3 is 18 amino acids. In germline, CDR1 is SGHAT, CDR2 FQNNGV. Unmatched junction bases numbered 6, after V lost 4 bases and J lost 1 base.

The chain uses TRBV7-3 and TRBJ2-5, with 8 bases fitting TRBD2. The CDR3 loop spans 14 amino acids. V lost 5 bases, J lost 5 bases, and 7 bases stayed unmatched. The germline gives CDR1 SGHTA, CDR2 FQGTGA. Here the CDR3 DNA reads TGTGCCAGCAGCCCCGGGGGGGCCCGGGAGACCCAGTACTTC. This gives the protein CASSPGGARETQYF. Together with reference TRBV7-3 and TRBJ2-5, the CDR3 gives the full variable domain: GAGVSQTPSNKVTEKGKYVELRCDPISGHTALYWYRQSLGQGPEFLIYFQGTGAADDSGLPNDRFFAVRPEGSVSTLKIQRTERGDSAVYLCASSPGGARETQYFGPGTRLLVL.

Only one count was recorded for this clone. This chain's CDR3 is CASSLKVGAQPQHF. CDR3 sequence (DNA): TGTGCCAGCAGCTTAAAGGTCGGAGCTCAGCCCCAGCATTTT. The V gene is TRBV7-2, the J gene TRBJ1-5, with D unclear. The CDR3 has 14 amino acids. V shed 2 bases and J shed 6 bases, with 11 bases lying between them. Germline CDR1 and CDR2: SGHTA and FQGNSA.